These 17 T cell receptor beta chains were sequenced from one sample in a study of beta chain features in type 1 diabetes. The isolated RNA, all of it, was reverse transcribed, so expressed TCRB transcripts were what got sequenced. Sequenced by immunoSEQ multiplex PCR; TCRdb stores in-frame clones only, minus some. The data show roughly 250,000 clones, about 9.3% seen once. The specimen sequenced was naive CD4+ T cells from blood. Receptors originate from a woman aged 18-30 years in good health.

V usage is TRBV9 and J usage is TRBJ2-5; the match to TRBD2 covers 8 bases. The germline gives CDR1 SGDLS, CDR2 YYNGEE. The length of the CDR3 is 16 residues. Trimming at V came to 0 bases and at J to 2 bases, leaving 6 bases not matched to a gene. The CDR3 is CASSVGAGGPQETQYF. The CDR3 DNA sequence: TGTGCCAGCAGCGTAGGGGCGGGAGGCCCTCAAGAGACCCAGTACTTC.

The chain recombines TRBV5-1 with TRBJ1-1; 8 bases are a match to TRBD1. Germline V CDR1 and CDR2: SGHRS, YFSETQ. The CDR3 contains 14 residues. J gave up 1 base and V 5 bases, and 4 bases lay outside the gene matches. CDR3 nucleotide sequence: TGCGCCAGCAGAACCGGGACAGGGAACACTGAAGCTTTCTTT. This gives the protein CASRTGTGNTEAFF.

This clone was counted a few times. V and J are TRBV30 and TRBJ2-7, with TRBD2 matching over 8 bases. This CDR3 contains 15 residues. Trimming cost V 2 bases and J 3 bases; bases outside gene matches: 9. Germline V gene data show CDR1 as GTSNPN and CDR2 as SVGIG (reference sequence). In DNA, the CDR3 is TGTGCCTGGAGTTTCACTAGCGGAGGGCTCTACGAGCAGTACTTC. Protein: CAWSFTSGGLYEQYF.

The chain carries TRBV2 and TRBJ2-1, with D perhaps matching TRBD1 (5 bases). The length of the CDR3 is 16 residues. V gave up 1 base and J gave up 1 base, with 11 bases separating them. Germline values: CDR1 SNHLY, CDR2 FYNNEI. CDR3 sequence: CASSEVIGASYNEQFF. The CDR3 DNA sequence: TGTGCCAGCAGTGAAGTAATAGGGGCGTCCTACAATGAGCAGTTCTTC.

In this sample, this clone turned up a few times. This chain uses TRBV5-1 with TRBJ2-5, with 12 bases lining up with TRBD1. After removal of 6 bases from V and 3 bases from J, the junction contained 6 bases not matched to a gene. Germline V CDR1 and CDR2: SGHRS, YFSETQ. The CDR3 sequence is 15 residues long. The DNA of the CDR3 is TGCGCCAGCACCCGGGACAGGGGGCAGGAAGAGACCCAGTACTTC. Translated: CASTRDRGQEETQYF. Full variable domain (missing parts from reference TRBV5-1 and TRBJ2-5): KAGVTQTPRYLIKTRGQQVTLSCSPISGHRSVSWYQQTPGQGLQFLFEYFSETQRNKGNFPGRFSGRQFSNSRSEMNVSTLELGDSALYLCASTRDRGQEETQYFGPGTRLLVL.

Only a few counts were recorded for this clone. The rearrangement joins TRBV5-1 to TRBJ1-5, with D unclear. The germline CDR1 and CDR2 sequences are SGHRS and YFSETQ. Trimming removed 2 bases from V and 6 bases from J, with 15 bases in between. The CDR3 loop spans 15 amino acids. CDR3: CASSFGSGVGQPQHF. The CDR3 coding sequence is TGCGCCAGCAGCTTTGGGTCCGGGGTGGGTCAGCCCCAGCATTTT.

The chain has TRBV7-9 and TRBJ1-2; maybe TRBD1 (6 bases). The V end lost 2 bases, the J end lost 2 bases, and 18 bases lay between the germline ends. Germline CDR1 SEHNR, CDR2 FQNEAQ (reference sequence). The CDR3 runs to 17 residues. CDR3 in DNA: TGTGCCAGCAGCTTACTCGGGCGACAGGCCGAGAACTATGGCTACACCTTC. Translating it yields CASSLLGRQAENYGYTF.

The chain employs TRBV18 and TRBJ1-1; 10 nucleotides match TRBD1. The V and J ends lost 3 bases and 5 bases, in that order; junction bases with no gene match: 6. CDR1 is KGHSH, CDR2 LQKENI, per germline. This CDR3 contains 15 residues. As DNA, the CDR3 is TGTGCCAGCTCACCTGCGACAGGGGGCATGACTGAAGCTTTCTTT. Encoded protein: CASSPATGGMTEAFF. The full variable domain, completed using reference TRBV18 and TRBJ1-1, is NAGVMQNPRHLVRRRGQEARLRCSPMKGHSHVYWYRQLPEEGLKFMVYLQKENIIDESGMPKERFSAEFPKEGPSILRIQQVVRGDSAAYFCASSPATGGMTEAFFGQGTRLTVV.

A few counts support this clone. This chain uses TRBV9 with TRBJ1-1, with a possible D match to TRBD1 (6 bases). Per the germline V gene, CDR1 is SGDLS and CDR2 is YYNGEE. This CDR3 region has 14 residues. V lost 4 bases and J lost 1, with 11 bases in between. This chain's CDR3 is CASSFRQANTEAFF. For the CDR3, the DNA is TGTGCCAGCAGCTTCCGACAGGCGAACACTGAAGCTTTCTTT.

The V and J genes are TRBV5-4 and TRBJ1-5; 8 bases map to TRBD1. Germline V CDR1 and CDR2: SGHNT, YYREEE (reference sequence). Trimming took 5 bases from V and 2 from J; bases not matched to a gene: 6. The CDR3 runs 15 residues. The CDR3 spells CASSQGADGNQPQHF. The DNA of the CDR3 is TGTGCCAGCAGTCAGGGGGCGGATGGCAATCAGCCCCAGCATTTT.

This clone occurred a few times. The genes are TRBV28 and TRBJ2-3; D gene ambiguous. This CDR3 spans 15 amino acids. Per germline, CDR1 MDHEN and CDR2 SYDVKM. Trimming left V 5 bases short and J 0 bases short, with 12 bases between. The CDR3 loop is CASSEPSVSTDTQYF. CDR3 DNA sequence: TGTGCCAGCAGTGAACCGAGCGTTAGCACAGATACGCAGTATTTT. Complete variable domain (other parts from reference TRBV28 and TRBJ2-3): DVKVTQSSRYLVKRTGEKVFLECVQDMDHENMFWYRQDPGLGLRLIYFSYDVKMKEKGDIPEGYSVSREKKERFSLILESASTNQTSMYLCASSEPSVSTDTQYFGPGTRLTVL.

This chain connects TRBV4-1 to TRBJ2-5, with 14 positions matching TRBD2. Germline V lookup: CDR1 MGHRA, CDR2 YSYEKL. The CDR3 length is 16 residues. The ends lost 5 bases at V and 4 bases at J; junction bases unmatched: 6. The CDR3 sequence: CASSSRLAGGVETQYF. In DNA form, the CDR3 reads TGCGCCAGCAGCTCCAGACTAGCGGGAGGGGTAGAGACCCAGTACTTC.

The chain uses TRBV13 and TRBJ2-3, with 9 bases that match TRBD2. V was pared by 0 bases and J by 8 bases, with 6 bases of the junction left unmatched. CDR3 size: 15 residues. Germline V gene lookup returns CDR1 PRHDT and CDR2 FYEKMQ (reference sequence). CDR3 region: CASSLGAGGLVTQYF. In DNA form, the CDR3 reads TGTGCCAGCAGCTTAGGAGCGGGGGGCCTCGTTACGCAGTATTTT.

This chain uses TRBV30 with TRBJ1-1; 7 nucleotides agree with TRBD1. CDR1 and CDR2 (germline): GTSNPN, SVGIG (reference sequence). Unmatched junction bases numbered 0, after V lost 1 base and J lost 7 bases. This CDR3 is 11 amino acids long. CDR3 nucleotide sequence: TGTGCCTGGAGTGGGGACAGTGAAGCTTTCTTT. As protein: CAWSGDSEAFF.

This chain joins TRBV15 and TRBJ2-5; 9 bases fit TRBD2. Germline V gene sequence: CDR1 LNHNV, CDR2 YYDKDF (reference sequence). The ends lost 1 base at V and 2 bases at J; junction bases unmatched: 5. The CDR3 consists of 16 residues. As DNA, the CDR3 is TGTGCCACCAGCAGAGGGGGACTAGCTAAGCAAGAGACCCAGTACTTC. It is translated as CATSRGGLAKQETQYF.

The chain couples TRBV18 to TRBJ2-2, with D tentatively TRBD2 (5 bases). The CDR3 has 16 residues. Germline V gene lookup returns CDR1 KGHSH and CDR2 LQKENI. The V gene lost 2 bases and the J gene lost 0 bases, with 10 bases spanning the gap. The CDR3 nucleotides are TGTGCCAGCTCACCATACCCGGGGACGAACACCGGGGAGCTGTTTTTT. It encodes CASSPYPGTNTGELFF. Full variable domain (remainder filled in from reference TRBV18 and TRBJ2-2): NAGVMQNPRHLVRRRGQEARLRCSPMKGHSHVYWYRQLPEEGLKFMVYLQKENIIDESGMPKERFSAEFPKEGPSILRIQQVVRGDSAAYFCASSPYPGTNTGELFFGEGSRLTVL.

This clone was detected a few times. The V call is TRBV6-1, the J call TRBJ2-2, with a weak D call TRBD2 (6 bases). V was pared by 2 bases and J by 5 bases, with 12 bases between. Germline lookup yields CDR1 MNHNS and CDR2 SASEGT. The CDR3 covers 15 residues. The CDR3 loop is CASSELLAATGELFF. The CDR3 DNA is TGTGCCAGCAGTGAATTACTAGCTGCGACCGGGGAGCTGTTTTTT.